Listed below are T cell receptor beta chains from one sample, sequenced in a study of cytomegalovirus exposure and HLA in healthy donors. Some clones are missing from TCRdb's copy, which holds only in-frame ones; the method was immunoSEQ multiplex PCR. Among hundreds of thousands of clones, approximately 82% were seen once, and the ten largest hold 0.63%. Sequences were obtained from PBMCs. All receptors come from a man between 18 and 35 years old in good health and CMV-seronegative. The CDR3 runs from the conserved cysteine through the conserved F or W. Each record gives: J gene, V gene, CDR3 protein.

TRBJ2-7 TRBV7-3 CASSYWGQAPYEQYF
TRBJ2-3 TRBV15 CATSGAMLTDTQYF
TRBJ1-6 TRBV2 CASSGQVNSPLHF
TRBJ2-1 TRBV5-1 CASSKSGGYNEQFF
NA TRBV5-4 CASSSGFQDEQYF
TRBJ1-5 TRBV12-5 CASGLVTGRDSNQPQHF
TRBJ1-1 TRBV6-1 CASSESQGGTEAFF
TRBJ1-3 TRBV19 CASTLDTSRVSGNTIYF
TRBJ2-3 TRBV25-1 CASSDPGGTGGTDTQYF
TRBJ1-1 TRBV2 CASSDGQGANTEAFF
TRBJ2-4 TRBV9 CASSLQGTLAKNIQYF
TRBJ2-1 TRBV19 CASSLTGTRANEQFF
TRBJ2-1 TRBV18 CASSPATGGIYNEQFF
TRBJ2-4 TRBV25-1 CASPDRPRQNIQYF
TRBJ1-5 TRBV2 CASSAGGGNQPQHF